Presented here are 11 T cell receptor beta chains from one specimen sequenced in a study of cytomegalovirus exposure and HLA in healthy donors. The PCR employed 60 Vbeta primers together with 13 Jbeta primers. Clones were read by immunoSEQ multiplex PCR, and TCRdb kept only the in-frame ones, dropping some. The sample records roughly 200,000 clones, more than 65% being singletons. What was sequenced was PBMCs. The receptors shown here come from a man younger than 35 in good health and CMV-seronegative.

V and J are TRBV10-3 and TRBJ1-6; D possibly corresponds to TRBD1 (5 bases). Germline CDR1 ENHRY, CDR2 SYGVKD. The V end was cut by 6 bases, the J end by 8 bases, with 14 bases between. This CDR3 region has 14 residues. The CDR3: CAIRSGLGDSPLHF. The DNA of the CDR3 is TGTGCCATCAGATCAGGGTTAGGCGATTCACCCCTCCACTTT.

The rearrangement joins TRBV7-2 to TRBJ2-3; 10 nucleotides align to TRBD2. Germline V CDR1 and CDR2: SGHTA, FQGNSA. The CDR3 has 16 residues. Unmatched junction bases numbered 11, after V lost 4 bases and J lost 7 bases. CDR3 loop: CASSSPLAGGSHTQYF. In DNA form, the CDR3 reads TGTGCCAGCAGCTCCCCTTTAGCGGGAGGTTCGCATACGCAGTATTTT. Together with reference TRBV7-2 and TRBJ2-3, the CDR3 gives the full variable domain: GAGVSQSPSNKVTEKGKDVELRCDPISGHTALYWYRQSLGQGLEFLIYFQGNSAPDKSGLPSDRFSAERTGGSVSTLTIQRTQQEDSAVYLCASSSPLAGGSHTQYFGPGTRLTVL.

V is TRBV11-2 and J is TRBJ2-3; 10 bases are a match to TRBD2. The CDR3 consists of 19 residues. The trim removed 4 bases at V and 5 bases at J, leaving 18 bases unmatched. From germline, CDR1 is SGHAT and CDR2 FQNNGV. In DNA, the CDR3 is TGTGCCAGCAGCTCCCTCAGGACTAGCGGAACCCCGAGGGAAGATACGCAGTATTTT. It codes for CASSSLRTSGTPREDTQYF.

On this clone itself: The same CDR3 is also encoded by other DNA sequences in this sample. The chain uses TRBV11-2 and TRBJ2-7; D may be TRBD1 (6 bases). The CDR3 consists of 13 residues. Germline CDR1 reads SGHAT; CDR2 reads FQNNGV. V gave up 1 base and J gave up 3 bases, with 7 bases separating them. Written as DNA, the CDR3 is TGTGCCAGCAGCTTAGGACAGGTCTACGAGCAGTACTTC. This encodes CASSLGQVYEQYF.

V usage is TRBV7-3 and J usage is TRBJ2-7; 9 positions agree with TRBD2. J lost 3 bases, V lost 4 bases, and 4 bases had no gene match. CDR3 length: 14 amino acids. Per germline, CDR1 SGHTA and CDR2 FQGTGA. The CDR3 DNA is TGTGCCAGCAGCTCTATAGCGGGGGACTACGAGCAGTACTTC. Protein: CASSSIAGDYEQYF. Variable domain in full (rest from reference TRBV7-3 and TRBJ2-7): GAGVSQTPSNKVTEKGKYVELRCDPISGHTALYWYRQSLGQGPEFLIYFQGTGAADDSGLPNDRFFAVRPEGSVSTLKIQRTERGDSAVYLCASSSIAGDYEQYFGPGTRLTVT.

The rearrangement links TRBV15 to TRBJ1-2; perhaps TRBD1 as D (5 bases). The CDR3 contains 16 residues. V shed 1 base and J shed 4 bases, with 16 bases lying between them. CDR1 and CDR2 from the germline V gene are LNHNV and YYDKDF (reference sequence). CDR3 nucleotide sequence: TGTGCCACCAGCAGAGTAGCGGGGGGGGACCCCTATGGCTACACCTTC. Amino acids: CATSRVAGGDPYGYTF.

The CDR3 nucleotides read TGCGCCAGCAGTTATTCAGCGGGAGGATTACAAGAGACCCAGTACTTC. Its translation is CASSYSAGGLQETQYF. The chain links TRBV10-2 to TRBJ2-5, with TRBD2 identical over 9 bases. The CDR3 sequence is 16 residues long. In germline, CDR1 is WSHSY, CDR2 SAAADI. V trimming: 5 bases; J trimming: 2 bases; junction bases outside the gene matches: 9.

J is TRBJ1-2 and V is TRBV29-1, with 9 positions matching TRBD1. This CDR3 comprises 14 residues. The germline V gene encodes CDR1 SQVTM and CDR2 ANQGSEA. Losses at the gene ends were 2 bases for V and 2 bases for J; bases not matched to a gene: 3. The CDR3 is CSVERDRENYGYTF. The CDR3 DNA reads TGCAGCGTTGAACGGGACAGGGAGAACTATGGCTACACCTTC.

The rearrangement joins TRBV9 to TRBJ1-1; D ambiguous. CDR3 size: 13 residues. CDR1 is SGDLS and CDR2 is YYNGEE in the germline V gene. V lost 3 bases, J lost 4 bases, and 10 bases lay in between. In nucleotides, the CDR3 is TGTGCCAGCAGCGAAGATGGGAGCACTGAAGCTTTCTTT. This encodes CASSEDGSTEAFF.

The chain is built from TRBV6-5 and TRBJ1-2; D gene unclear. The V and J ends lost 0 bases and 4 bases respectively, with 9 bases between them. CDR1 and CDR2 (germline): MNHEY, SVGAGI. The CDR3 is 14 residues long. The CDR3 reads CASSYSSPSYGYTF. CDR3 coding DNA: TGTGCCAGCAGTTACTCGTCCCCCAGCTATGGCTACACCTTC.

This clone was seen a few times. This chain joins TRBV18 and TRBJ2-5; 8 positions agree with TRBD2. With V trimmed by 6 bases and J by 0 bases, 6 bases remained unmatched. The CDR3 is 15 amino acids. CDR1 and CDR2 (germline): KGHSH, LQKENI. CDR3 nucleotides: TGTGCCAGCTCGCCCGGGACTAGAGACCAAGAGACCCAGTACTTC. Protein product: CASSPGTRDQETQYF.